The clone carrying this T cell receptor beta chain has more than one count but fewer than ten. Its antigen is not identified. This sample was taken from a study of cytomegalovirus exposure and HLA in healthy donors. The CDR3 totals 14 residues. In germline, CDR1 is MNHEY, CDR2 SMNVEV (reference sequence). V gave up 5 bases and J gave up 7 bases; unmatched junction bases: 9. Regarding the study as a whole: A previous analysis found most TCR beta V segments productive roughly 87% or roughly 30% of the time.

With 60 Vbeta and 13 Jbeta primers, the PCR was carried out. TCRdb keeps only in-frame clones here, not all; method: immunoSEQ multiplex PCR. The profile shows approximately 110,000 clones, 78% of them singletons. Sequencing was performed on PBMCs. This receptor was obtained from a man aged 25-40 years in good health and CMV-seronegative. The rearrangement uses TRBV27 and TRBJ1-2, with 8 nucleotides matching TRBD1. Here the CDR3 reads CASSRTGGSGGYTF. CDR3 nucleotide sequence: TGTGCCAGCAGTCGCACAGGGGGATCGGGTGGCTACACCTTC.